This T cell receptor (beta chain) was found in a study of T-cell reconstitution after alpha-beta-depleted transplantation in children. This clonotype was counted a few times. As it was prepared, the TCRbeta library received unique molecular identifiers. One entry per CDR3 protein, called by TCRdb with MiXCR from the PCR reads. Of some 200,000 distinct CDR3 sequences in the sample, around 9.6% were seen once. The sequencing used PBMCs from the stem cell graft donor, collected from the stem cell graft. This TCR was sampled from a human donor who donated a stem cell graft to a child with acute lymphoblastic leukemia.

As DNA, the CDR3 is TGTGCCAGCAGCTTAGGCGCCCGCCGGACCGGGGAGCTGTTTTTT. Protein product: CASSLGARRTGELFF. The genes are TRBV5-8 and TRBJ2-2, with D unclear. The CDR3 consists of 15 residues. V lost 2 bases to trimming and J lost 5 bases, with 13 bases between them. Germline CDR1 is SGHTS and CDR2 is YDEGEE. Supplemented by reference TRBV5-8 and TRBJ2-2, the full variable domain reads EAGVTQSPTHLIKTRGQQATLRCSPISGHTSVYWYQQALGLGLQFLLWYDEGEERNRGNFPPRFSGRQFPNYSSELNVNALELEDSALYLCASSLGARRTGELFFGEGSRLTVL.